The sequence of this TCR beta chain was determined in a study of T cell repertoires in cytomegalovirus infection. CDR3 length equals 15 residues. Germline CDR1 is MNHEY and CDR2 is SMNVEV (reference sequence). Trimming took off 8 bases at V and 0 bases at J, with 15 bases between the two ends. TCRdb reprocessed the reads with MiXCR, giving one entry per CDR3 protein. Found here are 700,000 to 950,000 distinct CDR3 sequences, 32% of them singletons; the top ten hold approximately 13%. About this clonotype: Its matching antigen is unknown.

Sequencing used cultured CD8+ T cells from PBMCs, obtained from culture after CMV antigen stimulation. The clonotype originates from a human donor in good health (CMV status not recorded). Some clones in this sample may be carry-over from other donors' samples. The chain is built from TRBV27 and TRBJ2-3, with TRBD2 as a possible D gene (6 bases). CDR3: CASGDLRVSTDTQYF. For the CDR3, the DNA is TGTGCCAGCGGGGACTTGCGAGTGAGCACAGATACGCAGTATTTT.